Here is one T cell receptor (beta chain) with its context. Antigen specificity is unknown. Sequence at one end of the junction differs from germline and may be a read error. This record belongs to a study of tumor and adjacent non-tumor tissue in lung cancer. Study in general: Aged roughly 31 to 85 years, patients included 9 to 11 men and several women with stage I to III disease. Whole-study findings and limits: Tumor tissue had significantly higher TCR diversity than normal lung.

RNA was extracted from bulk tissue without any cell sorting. Chemotherapy-naive patients with new lung cancer underwent thoracic surgery in China, August–late 2014. The library came from three nested PCR rounds adapted from ARM-PCR protocols. TCRdb analysed the multiplex PCR reads with MiXCR anew, one entry per CDR3 protein. The sample has over 100,000 distinct CDR3 sequences, around 75% seen once. This CDR3 spans 11 amino acids. Germline CDR1 and CDR2: SGHAT and FQNNGV. The gene calls are TRBV11-2 and TRBJ2-3, with unresolved D. This receptor was obtained from a woman in her sixties or seventies with non-small cell lung cancer. Sequenced: lung tumor tissue. This CDR3 reads CASSLTDKQKF. In DNA, the CDR3 is TGTGCCAGCAGCTTAACAGATAAGCAGAAATTT.